This TCR beta chain was sequenced in a study of cytomegalovirus exposure and HLA in healthy donors. Study-wide context: A prior study identified roughly 110 million unique TCR beta sequences from around 180 million T cells. As released early, the data held 80 million to 90 million unique TCRs from HLA-typed donors. Study results and limitations: Cytomegalovirus status was reportedly diagnosed by the classifier with high sensitivity and specificity.

With 60 Vbeta and 13 Jbeta primers, the PCR was carried out. Clones were sequenced by immunoSEQ multiplex PCR, and TCRdb holds only the in-frame ones, with some missing. The sample records tens of thousands of clones, 80% to 90% being singletons. The J segment lost 4 bases and the V segment lost 0 bases, leaving 5 bases of the junction unmatched. The germline gives CDR1 SGHTA, CDR2 FQGNSA. This CDR3 has 15 amino acids. Healthy bone marrow donors made up the donors. About this clone itself: Its target is not known.

The TCR sequence derives from an older man in good health and CMV-seropositive. The chain links TRBV7-2 to TRBJ2-7; 8 bases align to TRBD1. Source material: PBMCs. The CDR3 coding sequence is TGTGCCAGCAGCTTAGCTGAGGGACAGGCTTACGAGCAGTACTTC. This gives the protein CASSLAEGQAYEQYF.